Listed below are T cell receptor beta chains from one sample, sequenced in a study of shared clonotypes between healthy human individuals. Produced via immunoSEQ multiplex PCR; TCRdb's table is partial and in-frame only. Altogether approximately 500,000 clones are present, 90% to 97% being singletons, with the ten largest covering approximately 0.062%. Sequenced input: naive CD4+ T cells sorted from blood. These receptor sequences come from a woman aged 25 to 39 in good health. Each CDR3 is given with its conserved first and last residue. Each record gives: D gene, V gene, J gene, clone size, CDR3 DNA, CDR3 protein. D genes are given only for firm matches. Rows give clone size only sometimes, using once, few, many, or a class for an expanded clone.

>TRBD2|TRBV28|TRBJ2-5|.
TGTGCCAGCAGCTCCACGGGACTAGCGCTCAAAGAGACCCAGTACTTC
CASSSTGLALKETQYF
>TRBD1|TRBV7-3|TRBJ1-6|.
TGTGCCAGCAGCTCGGACAGGAAATCACCCCTCCACTTT
CASSSDRKSPLHF
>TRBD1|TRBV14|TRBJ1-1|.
TGTGCCAGCAGGGCCGCAGGGGGGAATGAAGCTTTCTTT
CASRAAGGNEAFF
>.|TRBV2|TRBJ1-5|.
TGTGCCAGCAGCCTCGAGGATAGCAATCAGCCCCAGCATTTT
CASSLEDSNQPQHF
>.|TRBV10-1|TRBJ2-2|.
TGCGCCAGCAGTGAGCTAGAGAACACCGGGGAGCTGTTTTTT
CASSELENTGELFF
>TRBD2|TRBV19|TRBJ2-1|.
TGTGCCAGTAGTATATCGGGGACTAGCGTTGAGCAGTTCTTC
CASSISGTSVEQFF
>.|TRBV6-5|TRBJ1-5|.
TGTGCCAGCAGTTACGATGGCAGTCCCAATCAGCCCCAGCATTTT
CASSYDGSPNQPQHF
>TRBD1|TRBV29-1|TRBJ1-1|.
TGCAGCTCATTGACAGGGAGTAACACTGAAGCTTTCTTT
CSSLTGSNTEAFF
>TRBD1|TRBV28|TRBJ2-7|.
TGTGCCAGCAGATCCGGTGGGGACAGATACGAGCAGTACTTC
CASRSGGDRYEQYF
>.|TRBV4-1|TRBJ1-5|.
TGCGCCAGCAGCCAAGATATTAAGGGTTTTTCAGGGGACACCGCCGATCAGCCCCAGCATTTT
CASSQDIKGFSGDTADQPQHF
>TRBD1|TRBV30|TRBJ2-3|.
TGTGCCTGGAGTGTAAGCAGGGGGTTTACAGATACGCAGTATTTT
CAWSVSRGFTDTQYF
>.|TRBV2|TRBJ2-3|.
TGTGCCAGTGGATCCCCCACAGATACGCAGTATTTT
CASGSPTDTQYF
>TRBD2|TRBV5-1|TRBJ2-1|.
TGCGCCAGCAGTCCTCTAGCGGGAGGTTCCAATGAGCAGTTCTTC
CASSPLAGGSNEQFF
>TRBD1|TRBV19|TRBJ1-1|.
TGTGCCAGTAGTGTAGACAGGGGAGGCACTGAAGCTTTCTTT
CASSVDRGGTEAFF
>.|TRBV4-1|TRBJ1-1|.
TGCGCCAGCAGCCAAGATCCCCGGGGCATCGCGGCTTTCTTT
CASSQDPRGIAAFF
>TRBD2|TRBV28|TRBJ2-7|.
TGTGCCAGCATAAACGCCCCCGGGACTAGTAACGAGCAGTACTTC
CASINAPGTSNEQYF
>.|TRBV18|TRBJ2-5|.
TGTGCCAGCTCGCCCAGATCTGGGCCCCAAGAGACCCAGTACTTC
CASSPRSGPQETQYF
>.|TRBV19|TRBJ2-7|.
TGTGCCTCCTCTAGGGGTTCCGACGACGAGCAGTACTTC
CASSRGSDDEQYF
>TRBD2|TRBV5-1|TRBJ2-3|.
TGCGCCAGCAGCTTTAGCGGGAGTGGATCAGATACGCAGTATTTT
CASSFSGSGSDTQYF
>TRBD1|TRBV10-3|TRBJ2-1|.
TGTGCCATCAGTGGGACAGGGGACAATGAGCAGTTCTTC
CAISGTGDNEQFF
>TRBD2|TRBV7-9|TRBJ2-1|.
TGTGCCAGCAGCTTAAGACTAGCGGGAACGAGTGAGCAGTTCTTC
CASSLRLAGTSEQFF
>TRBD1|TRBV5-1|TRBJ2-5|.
TGCGCCAGCAGCAACCTTCCGACAGGGGGTCTGGAGACCCAGTACTTC
CASSNLPTGGLETQYF
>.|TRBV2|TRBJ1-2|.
TGTGCCAGCAGTGAAAACCCTTATGGGGGCTACACCTTC
CASSENPYGGYTF
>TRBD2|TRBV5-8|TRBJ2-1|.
TGTGCCAGCAGCTCAGGACTAGCCTCCTACAATGAGCAGTTCTTC
CASSSGLASYNEQFF
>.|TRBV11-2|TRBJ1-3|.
TGTGCCAGCAGCACTCGGCAACAAAGCTCTGGAAACACCATATATTTT
CASSTRQQSSGNTIYF
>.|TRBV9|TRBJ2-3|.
TGTGCCAGCAGCCCCAAGGTGGAACTTAGCACAGATACGCAGTATTTT
CASSPKVELSTDTQYF
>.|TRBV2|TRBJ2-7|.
TGTGCCAGCGGAAGACAGGCCTCCTACGAGCAGTACTTC
CASGRQASYEQYF
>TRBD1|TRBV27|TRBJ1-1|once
TGTGCCAGCGGAATCGGCAGGGGGGGGTCTGAAGCTTTCTTT
CASGIGRGGSEAFF
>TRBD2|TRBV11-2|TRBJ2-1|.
TGTGCCAGCAGCCCGGGACTAGAGCAGTTCTTC
CASSPGLEQFF
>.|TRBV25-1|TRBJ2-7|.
TGTGCCAGCAGTGAATGGGGGGTTCTCTACGAGCAGTACTTC
CASSEWGVLYEQYF
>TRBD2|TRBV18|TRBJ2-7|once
TGTGCCAGCTCACCACCGGAGGGCGGGCTAGCGGGAGTTGGAGCCCCTATTCTCGAGCAGTACTTC
CASSPPEGGLAGVGAPILEQYF
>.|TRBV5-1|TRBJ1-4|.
TGCGCCAGCAGCACCGGGTCTGAGACGGACTTGGGTGAAAAACTGTTTTTT
CASSTGSETDLGEKLFF
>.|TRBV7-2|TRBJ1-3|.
TGTGCCAGCAGCTTAGGGACTTTCCGCTCTGGAAACACCATATATTTT
CASSLGTFRSGNTIYF
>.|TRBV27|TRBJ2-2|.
TGTGCCAGCAGATACAGGGTTGACACCGGGGAGCTGTTTTTT
CASRYRVDTGELFF
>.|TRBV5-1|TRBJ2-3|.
TGCGCCAGCAGCGGAAGGAAGGAAGCGGAACCCCCAGATACGCAGTATTTT
CASSGRKEAEPPDTQYF
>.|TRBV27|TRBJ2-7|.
TGTGCCAGCACCACTACGGAGGGGTCCGAGCAGTACTTC
CASTTTEGSEQYF
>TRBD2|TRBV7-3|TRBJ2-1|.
TGTGCCAGCAGTCCTAGCGGGGGCGGGTACAATGAGCAGTTCTTC
CASSPSGGGYNEQFF
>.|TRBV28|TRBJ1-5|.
TGTGCCAGCAGTTCCCACTCGGGGGGGAGAAGCAATCAGCCCCAGCATTTT
CASSSHSGGRSNQPQHF
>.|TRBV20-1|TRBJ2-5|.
TGCAGTGCTAGGGAGTCCGAGACCCAGTACTTC
CSARESETQYF
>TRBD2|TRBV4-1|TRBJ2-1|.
TGCGCCAGCAGCCAACCCTTCCGCGGGAGGGCCCTCGGTGAGCAGTTCTTC
CASSQPFRGRALGEQFF
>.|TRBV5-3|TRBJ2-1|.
TGTGCCAGAACTGACAGGGAGCAGTTCTTC
CARTDREQFF
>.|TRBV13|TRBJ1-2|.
TGTGCCAGCCTGGGGGTTTACGGCTACACCTTC
CASLGVYGYTF
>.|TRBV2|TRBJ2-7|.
TGTGCCAGCAGTGGAGAGTACGAGCAGTACTTC
CASSGEYEQYF
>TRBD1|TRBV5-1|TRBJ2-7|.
TGCGCCAGCAGCCCCGGGACAGGTCTAACCTACGAGCAGTACTTC
CASSPGTGLTYEQYF
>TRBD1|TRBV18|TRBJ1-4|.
TGTGCCAGTTTATCGGGACAGAATAATGAAAAACTGTTTTTT
CASLSGQNNEKLFF
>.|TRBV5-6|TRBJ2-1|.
TGTGCCAGCAGCTTGGATGGGACGATCATACTAGCTGACTACAATGAGCAGTTCTTC
CASSLDGTIILADYNEQFF
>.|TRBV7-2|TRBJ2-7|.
TGTGCCAGCAGCTTAGAGCAACTCTCCTACGAGCAGTACTTC
CASSLEQLSYEQYF
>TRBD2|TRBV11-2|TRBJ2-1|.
TGTGCCAGCAGCTTAATTAGCGGGAGCTCATACAATGAGCAGTTCTTC
CASSLISGSSYNEQFF
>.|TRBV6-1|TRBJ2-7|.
TGTGCCAGCAGTGTACCTCGGGCCTACTCCTACGAGCAGTACTTC
CASSVPRAYSYEQYF
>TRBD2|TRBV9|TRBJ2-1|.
TGTGCCAGCAGCAGGGGACTAGCGGGAGGGAATGAGCAGTTCTTC
CASSRGLAGGNEQFF
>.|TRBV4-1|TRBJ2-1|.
TGCGCCAGCAGCCAAGATCCGCAGCTAAGATACAATGAGCAGTTCTTC
CASSQDPQLRYNEQFF